Listed here are 30 T cell receptor beta chains from one sample, sequenced in a study of blood T cell repertoires in COVID-19. Produced via immunoSEQ multiplex PCR; TCRdb's table is partial and in-frame only. The sample has fewer than 300,000 clones; roughly 90% are singletons. Sequenced input: peripheral blood. The receptor source for this set is a young woman with COVID-19, enrolled during active disease.

This chain links TRBV29-1 with TRBJ2-3; the match to TRBD2 covers 8 bases. With 2 bases clipped from V and 4 bases from J, the junction kept 11 bases outside the gene matches. The germline gives CDR1 SQVTM, CDR2 ANQGSEA. There are 16 residues in the CDR3. CDR3 protein: CSVETQSGGLSDTQYF. In nucleotides, the CDR3 is TGCAGCGTTGAAACACAAAGCGGGGGACTCTCAGATACGCAGTATTTT.

This clone was seen once. DNA of the CDR3: TGTGCCAGTACCATCCTGTACAGGGGTAAAGTTCAGCCCCAGCATTTT. Its protein product is CASTILYRGKVQPQHF. The V call is TRBV19, the J call TRBJ1-5, with TRBD1 matching over 7 bases. The CDR3 sequence is 16 residues long. The ends lost 7 bases at V and 6 bases at J; junction bases unmatched: 15. The germline V gene encodes CDR1 LNHDA and CDR2 SQIVND (reference sequence).

Note on this clone: The junction shows a germline mismatch at one end, possibly a read error. This chain links TRBV2 with TRBJ1-2, with D possibly being TRBD1 (5 bases). CDR3 size: 13 residues. Germline CDR1 SNHLY, CDR2 FYNNEI. The CDR3 DNA reads TGTGCCAGCAGTGAAACCCACCCTGACAGTCGATCCTTC. Its protein is CASSETHPDSRSF.

This clone was recorded once. V gene TRBV7-8 combines with J gene TRBJ1-6; 9 bases fit TRBD1. Germline V CDR1 and CDR2: SGHVS, FQNEAQ. The V gene end was trimmed by 7 bases and the J gene end by 13 bases; junction bases not matched to a gene: 11. The CDR3 covers 14 residues. The CDR3 region is CASNPGDRDHPLHF. CDR3 bases: TGTGCCAGCAATCCGGGGGACAGGGATCATCCCCTCCACTTT.

About this clone itself: Different DNA sequences within this sample yield the same CDR3. The rearrangement links TRBV7-9 to TRBJ1-2, with 7 bases lining up with TRBD1. Germline CDR1 is SEHNR and CDR2 is FQNEAQ (reference sequence). This CDR3 spans 13 amino acids. Trimming cost V 5 bases and J 4 bases; bases outside gene matches: 4. DNA of the CDR3: TGTGCCAGCAGCCCGGGACAGCTCTATGGCTACACCTTC. Encoded protein: CASSPGQLYGYTF.

The rearrangement links TRBV28 to TRBJ1-4; 8 bases fit TRBD1. Trimming cost V 7 bases and J 4 bases; bases outside gene matches: 5. CDR1 and CDR2 from the germline V gene are MDHEN and SYDVKM. The CDR3 covers 14 residues. CDR3 sequence: CASNRQGSNEKLFF. The CDR3 DNA reads as TGTGCCAGCAACAGACAGGGGAGTAATGAAAAACTGTTTTTT.

The V call is TRBV5-5, the J call TRBJ2-3; D is unclear. The CDR3 is 15 amino acids. Germline V gene sequence: CDR1 SGHKS, CDR2 YYEKEE (reference sequence). V lost 0 bases and J lost 4, with 12 bases in between. Here the CDR3 DNA reads TGTGCCAGCAGCTTGGAAATCGGAGCAGCAGATACGCAGTATTTT. Its translation: CASSLEIGAADTQYF.

This sequence joins TRBV12-3 or TRBV12-4 and TRBJ1-1; D is perhaps TRBD1 (6 bases). Trimming removed 5 bases from V and 4 bases from J, with 11 bases in between. There are 13 residues in the CDR3. The CDR3 loop reads CASSRTGSTEAFF. CDR3 sequence (DNA): TGTGCCAGCAGTCGAACAGGGAGCACTGAAGCTTTCTTT.

The chain joins TRBV19 to TRBJ1-5, with a possible D match to TRBD1 (5 bases). The germline CDR1 and CDR2 sequences are LNHDA and SQIVND (reference sequence). CDR3 size: 14 residues. Trimming shortened V by 8 bases and J by 2 bases, and 13 bases separated the two germline ends. The CDR3 DNA follows: TGTGCCAGTCCTGGCCAGGGCGGCAATCAGCCCCAGCATTTT. It is translated as CASPGQGGNQPQHF. The whole variable domain, filled in from reference TRBV19 and TRBJ1-5, reads DGGITQSPKYLFRKEGQNVTLSCEQNLNHDAMYWYRQDPGQGLRLIYYSQIVNDFQKGDIAEGYSVSREKKESFPLTVTSAQKNPTAFYLCASPGQGGNQPQHFGDGTRLSIL.

This chain connects TRBV28 to TRBJ1-2, with TRBD1 matching 7 bases. Trimming at V came to 10 bases and at J to 2 bases, leaving 13 bases not matched to a gene. Germline assignment: CDR1 MDHEN and CDR2 SYDVKM. This CDR3 has 15 residues. DNA of the CDR3: TGTGCCACCTCAGAGCCGACAGGGAAGAACTATGGCTACACCTTC. Protein product: CATSEPTGKNYGYTF.

V is TRBV5-1 and J is TRBJ1-1; weak D call: TRBD1 (6 bases). V lost 1 base, J lost 5 bases, and 15 bases lay in between. The CDR3 consists of 15 residues. Germline CDR1 and CDR2: SGHRS and YFSETQ. CDR3 region: CASSLTGGPETEAFF. CDR3 coding DNA: TGCGCCAGCAGCTTGACCGGGGGGCCGGAGACTGAAGCTTTCTTT.

The V gene is TRBV18, the J gene TRBJ2-7, with TRBD2 matching over 9 bases. The CDR3 is 15 residues long. V trimming: 0 bases; J trimming: 6 bases; junction bases outside the gene matches: 6. The germline gives CDR1 KGHSH, CDR2 LQKENI. Written as DNA, the CDR3 is TGTGCCAGCTCACCACCCCTAGCGGGGTTAGGCGAGCAGTACTTC. It translates to CASSPPLAGLGEQYF.

V and J are TRBV5-6 and TRBJ1-5, with a weak D call TRBD1 (6 bases). CDR1 is SGHDT, CDR2 YYEEEE, per germline. Trimming pared 4 bases from V and 2 bases from J, leaving 13 bases between. This CDR3 is built from 15 residues. CDR3 region: CASSTRGAGNQPQHF. The CDR3 DNA reads as TGTGCCAGCAGCACCAGGGGCGCTGGCAATCAGCCCCAGCATTTT.

The chain couples TRBV6-5 to TRBJ2-4, with TRBD2 matching 7 bases. Per the germline V gene, CDR1 is MNHEY and CDR2 is SVGAGI. The CDR3 covers 12 residues. V shed 8 bases and J 10 bases; nucleotides not matched to a gene: 8. As DNA, the CDR3 is TGTGCCAGCGGGGAGGGGTTTGGGATTCAGTACTTC. Protein product: CASGEGFGIQYF.

The genes are TRBV2 and TRBJ2-2, with 13 bases matching TRBD2. The junction had 7 bases not matched to a gene; V was cut back by 4 bases and J by 5 bases. CDR3 length: 17 amino acids. Germline CDR1 is SNHLY and CDR2 is FYNNEI. CDR3 sequence: CASSGLAGGLRTGELFF. DNA of the CDR3: TGTGCCAGCAGTGGACTAGCGGGGGGATTAAGGACCGGGGAGCTGTTTTTT.

This rearrangement joins TRBV7-8 to TRBJ2-7; D gene unclear. Germline CDR1 and CDR2: SGHVS and FQNEAQ. V lost 3 bases and J lost 7, with 16 bases in between. The CDR3 covers 14 residues. The DNA of the CDR3 is TGTGCCAGCAGCTTCATTACGGGTCCGTTTGAGCAGTACTTC. Its translation: CASSFITGPFEQYF. The complete variable domain, with remaining parts taken from reference TRBV7-8 and TRBJ2-7, reads GAGVSQSPRYKVAKRGQDVALRCDPISGHVSLFWYQQALGQGPEFLTYFQNEAQLDKSGLPSDRFFAERPEGSVSTLKIQRTQQEDSAVYLCASSFITGPFEQYFGPGTRLTVT.

J is TRBJ1-2 and V is TRBV19; TRBD1 matches at 8 bases. Trimming removed 6 bases from V and 0 bases from J; junction bases left unmatched: 6. Germline V gene lookup returns CDR1 LNHDA and CDR2 SQIVND (reference sequence). This CDR3 has 15 residues. The CDR3 loop reads CASSLQTGANYGYTF. The CDR3 DNA follows: TGTGCCAGTAGCCTTCAGACAGGGGCTAACTATGGCTACACCTTC.

The CDR3 DNA is TGTGCCAGCAGTTACACAGGGATACGAATCTATGGCTACACCTTC. It specifies CASSYTGIRIYGYTF. V is TRBV6-5 and J is TRBJ1-2; tentative D call: TRBD1 (6 bases). The germline gives CDR1 MNHEY, CDR2 SVGAGI. The CDR3 has 15 amino acids. Trimming took 2 bases from V and 4 from J, leaving 14 bases between them.

This rearrangement joins TRBV12-5 to TRBJ2-7, with a possible D match to TRBD2 (5 bases). The V gene's germline CDR1 is LGHNT and CDR2 FRNRAP. Trimming left V 2 bases short and J 4 bases short, with 12 bases between. This CDR3 has 14 residues. The CDR3 loop reads CASGLTSRAYEQYF. The CDR3 coding sequence is TGTGCTAGTGGTTTGACATCGCGGGCGTACGAGCAGTACTTC.

The chain is built from TRBV4-2 and TRBJ2-2, with D tentatively TRBD2 (5 bases). Trimming took 4 bases from V and 4 from J, leaving 10 bases between them. From germline, CDR1 is LGHNA and CDR2 YNFKEQ. This CDR3 spans 14 amino acids. The CDR3 sequence: CASSPDGGTGELFF. The CDR3, as DNA: TGTGCCAGCAGCCCGGACGGAGGCACCGGGGAGCTGTTTTTT.

The V call is TRBV9, the J call TRBJ1-2; unclear D gene. This CDR3 spans 11 amino acids. Trimming removed 5 bases at V and 5 bases at J, with 7 bases between. Germline V gene lookup returns CDR1 SGDLS and CDR2 YYNGEE. The CDR3 region has the DNA TGTGCCAGCAGTGGCCCGTATGGCTACACCTTC. Protein: CASSGPYGYTF.

The chain links TRBV7-9 to TRBJ2-1, with TRBD1 as a possible D gene (5 bases). The V gene's germline CDR1 is SEHNR and CDR2 FQNEAQ (reference sequence). This CDR3 contains 13 residues. V lost 5 bases and J 8 bases, leaving 13 bases between the germline ends. The CDR3 loop reads CASSAIGADEQFF. DNA for the CDR3: TGTGCCAGCAGCGCGATTGGGGCCGATGAGCAGTTCTTC.

This clone was recorded a few times. The V and J genes are TRBV5-1 and TRBJ2-5; 11 positions match TRBD2. Trimming took 4 bases from V and 5 from J; bases not matched to a gene: 10. The CDR3 contains 16 residues. Germline V gene sequence: CDR1 SGHRS, CDR2 YFSETQ. This CDR3 reads CASSRPGLAGPETQYF. The CDR3 nucleotides are TGCGCCAGCAGCAGACCTGGACTAGCGGGCCCGGAGACCCAGTACTTC.

The rearrangement uses TRBV7-9 and TRBJ1-1, with D tentatively TRBD1 (5 bases). Trimming took off 6 bases at V and 4 bases at J, with 18 bases between the two ends. This CDR3 has 15 amino acids. Per germline, CDR1 SEHNR and CDR2 FQNEAQ (reference sequence). The CDR3 spells CASSISYGGLTEAFF. The CDR3, as DNA: TGTGCCAGCAGTATTAGTTATGGGGGACTCACTGAAGCTTTCTTT. The whole variable domain, filled in from reference TRBV7-9 and TRBJ1-1, reads DTGVSQNPRHKITKRGQNVTFRCDPISEHNRLYWYRQTLGQGPEFLTYFQNEAQLEKSRLLSDRFSAERPKGSFSTLEIQRTEQGDSAMYLCASSISYGGLTEAFFGQGTRLTVV.

The chain combines TRBV5-1 with TRBJ1-2; D remains unclear. The CDR3 extends over 14 amino acids. CDR1 is SGHRS and CDR2 is YFSETQ in the germline V gene. Trimming took 0 bases from V and 2 from J, leaving 8 bases between them. CDR3 coding DNA: TGCGCCAGCAGCTTGGAGTCCGGGAACTATGGCTACACCTTC. This translates into CASSLESGNYGYTF.

The V and J genes are TRBV3-1 (or the pseudogene TRBV3-2) and TRBJ1-6; the match to TRBD1 covers 7 bases. The V gene end was trimmed by 3 bases and the J gene end by 7 bases; junction bases not matched to a gene: 6. This CDR3 has 15 residues. CDR1 and CDR2 from the germline V gene are LGHDT and YNNKEL (reference sequence). CDR3 coding DNA: TGTGCCAGCAGCCATTTCGGACAGGCGAATTCACCCCTCCACTTT. Protein sequence: CASSHFGQANSPLHF.

V and J are TRBV18 and TRBJ2-3; 7 bases align to TRBD2. V lost 5 bases to trimming and J lost 3 bases; unmatched junction nucleotides: 2. Looked up from germline, CDR1 is KGHSH and CDR2 is LQKENI. CDR3 length equals 13 residues. CDR3 amino acids: CASSTLATDTQYF. Written as DNA, the CDR3 is TGTGCCAGCTCAACACTAGCGACAGATACGCAGTATTTT.

This chain connects TRBV7-8 to TRBJ1-2, with D perhaps TRBD1 (6 bases). CDR3 length: 16 amino acids. Trimming took 5 bases from V and 1 from J, leaving 17 bases between them. Germline CDR1 SGHVS, CDR2 FQNEAQ. The CDR3 nucleotides are TGTGCCAGCAGCGCCTACCGGGACAACCTTAACTATGGCTACACCTTC. It encodes CASSAYRDNLNYGYTF.

CDR3 loop: CASSLLPGTQYF. DNA for the CDR3: TGTGCCAGCAGCTTATTACCGGGTACGCAGTATTTT. The chain uses TRBV11-2 and TRBJ2-3; D gene uncertain. Trimming removed 2 bases from V and 8 bases from J, with 8 bases in between. Germline V CDR1 and CDR2: SGHAT, FQNNGV. The CDR3 totals 12 residues.

The CDR3 coding sequence is TGTGCCAGCAGCGTTACCGGGAGCTCCTACGAGCAGTACTTC. Translation: CASSVTGSSYEQYF. The chain couples TRBV9 to TRBJ2-7; possibly TRBD2 for D (6 bases). V gave up 2 bases and J gave up 0 bases, with 9 bases separating them. The CDR3 is made up of 14 amino acids. CDR1 and CDR2 (germline): SGDLS, YYNGEE.